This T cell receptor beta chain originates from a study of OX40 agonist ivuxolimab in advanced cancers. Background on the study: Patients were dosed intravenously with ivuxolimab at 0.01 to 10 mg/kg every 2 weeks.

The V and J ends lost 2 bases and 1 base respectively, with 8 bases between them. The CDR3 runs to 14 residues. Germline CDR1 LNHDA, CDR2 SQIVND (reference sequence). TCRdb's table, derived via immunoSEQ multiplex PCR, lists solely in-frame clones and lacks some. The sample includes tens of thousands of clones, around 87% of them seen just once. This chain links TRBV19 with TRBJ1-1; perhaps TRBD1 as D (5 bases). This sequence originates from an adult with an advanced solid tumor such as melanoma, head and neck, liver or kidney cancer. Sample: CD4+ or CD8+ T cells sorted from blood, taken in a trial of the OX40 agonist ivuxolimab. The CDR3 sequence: CASSINGGNTEAFF. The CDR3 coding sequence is TGTGCCAGTAGTATAAATGGGGGGAACACTGAAGCTTTCTTT.